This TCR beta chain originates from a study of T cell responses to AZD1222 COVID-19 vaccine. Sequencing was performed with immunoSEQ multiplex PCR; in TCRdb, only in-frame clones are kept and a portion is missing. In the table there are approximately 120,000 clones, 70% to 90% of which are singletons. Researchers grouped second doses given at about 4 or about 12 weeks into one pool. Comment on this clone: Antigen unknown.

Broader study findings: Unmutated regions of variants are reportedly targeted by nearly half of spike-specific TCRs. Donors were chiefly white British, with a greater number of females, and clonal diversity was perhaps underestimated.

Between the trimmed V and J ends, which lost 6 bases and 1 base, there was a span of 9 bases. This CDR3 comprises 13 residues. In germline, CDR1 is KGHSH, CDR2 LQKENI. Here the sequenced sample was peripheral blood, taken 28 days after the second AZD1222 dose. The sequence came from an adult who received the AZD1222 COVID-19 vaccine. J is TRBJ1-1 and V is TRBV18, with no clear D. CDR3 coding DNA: TGTGCCAGCTCGCGGACGGAGAACACTGAAGCTTTCTTT. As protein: CASSRTENTEAFF.